The clone carrying this T cell receptor beta chain was detected ten times or more. Its target is not known. This specimen belongs to a study of CD8 T cells in ankylosing spondylitis. General study points: Earlier literature documents some of the motif variants in reactive arthritis synovial fluid and blood. What appeared characteristic of ankylosing spondylitis blood was a TCR beta motif of several highly homologous variants. Peripheral blood samples showed relatively rare disease-linked clones, and these clones were CD8+. Enrichment of disease-linked clones was reportedly significant in matched ankylosing spondylitis synovial fluid.

As the method for making TCR beta libraries, quantitative 5'-RACE with molecular barcodes was used. TCRdb re-derived calls from the 5' RACE reads in MiXCR, one entry per CDR3 protein. The repertoire consists of 450,000 to 550,000 distinct CDR3 sequences, with about 5.2% occurring once and the leading ten covering 3% to 4%. This CDR3 region has 16 residues. V lost 3 bases to trimming and J lost 0 bases, with 15 bases between them. Germline values: CDR1 LGHNA, CDR2 YNFKEQ. J is TRBJ2-7 and V is TRBV4-2; D is uncertain. The sample was blood, either unsorted or a sorted T cell fraction (not recorded which). This sequence originates from a male donor with ankylosing spondylitis. The CDR3 DNA reads as TGTGCCAGCAGCCACCAAGACCCCGGAAACTCCTACGAGCAGTACTTC. It codes for CASSHQDPGNSYEQYF.